This TCR beta chain derives from a study of metastatic and nonmetastatic thyroid tumors. Study in general: A comparison of repertoires was made across blood and tumor or nodule tissue from malignant and benign thyroid patients.

Among the patients, none had received any treatment before thyroid surgery. This CDR3 is built from 15 residues. CDR1 is SGHTA, CDR2 FQGTGA, per germline. Deletions cut 4 bases from V and 9 bases from J, with 16 bases between. TCRdb re-processed the PCR reads through MiXCR. The repertoire holds under 95,000 clones, with approximately 12% as singletons. Sequencing was done on a sample of blood. The clonotype comes from a female donor with papillary thyroid cancer or a benign thyroid nodule (not recorded which). Some clones in this sample may be carry-over from other donors' samples. J is TRBJ1-6 and V is TRBV7-3; D is possibly TRBD1 (6 bases). CDR3 in DNA: TGTGCCAGCAGCTCCTCCGGGGGGGCGGGTTCACCCCTCCACTTT. It yields the protein CASSSSGGAGSPLHF.